These T cell receptor beta chains were read from a single sample in a study of cytomegalovirus exposure and HLA in healthy donors. Using immunoSEQ multiplex PCR, the repertoire was profiled, and TCRdb retains in-frame clones only, with some absent. The sample holds 100,000 to 150,000 clones; under 85% are singletons and the top ten take nearly 6%. Sequencing was performed on PBMCs. The source is a woman in her 50s in good health and CMV-seropositive. Both conserved end residues are part of each CDR3. The order of the fields is J gene, clone size, V gene, CDR3 protein. Clone size is given for some rows only: seen once, a few or many times, or a class if the clone is expanded.

>TRBJ2-1|few|TRBV5-5
CATGNEQFF
>TRBJ1-1|.|TRBV18
CASSWIGRGNTEAFF
>TRBJ2-1|.|TRBV19
CASMKSGGQYNEQFF
>TRBJ1-1|.|TRBV6-1
CASSGAGGYEAFF
>TRBJ2-1|.|TRBV9
CASSVEGSGLGEQFF
>TRBJ2-5|.|TRBV11-3
CASSLQGQGAGETQYF
>TRBJ1-3|.|TRBV19
CASSTSRMGAGNTIYF
>TRBJ2-2|once|TRBV27
CASFDREDTGELFF
>TRBJ2-3|.|TRBV5-6
CASSDGTSGGTDTQYF
>TRBJ1-2|.|TRBV18
CASSPPGHASYPF
>TRBJ2-7|.|TRBV11-2
CASSSSQGTYEQYF
>TRBJ1-1|.|TRBV2
CASRQGLYTEAFF
>TRBJ2-7|.|TRBV2
CASSLGGAGGNKQYF
>TRBJ2-3|.|TRBV9
CASSVLGGVNTDTQYF
>TRBJ2-7|.|TRBV5-4
CASSLVGRFVGEQYF
>TRBJ2-3|.|TRBV7-8
CASSPGGLYTDTQYF
>TRBJ2-7|.|TRBV4-3
CASSQDQGEAGEQYF
>TRBJ2-1|.|TRBV5-1
CASSLGGYDEQFF
>TRBJ1-2|once|TRBV6-5
CASSSPDRRNYGYTF
>TRBJ2-1|.|TRBV6-5
CASSTLGGRHEQFF
>TRBJ1-3|.|TRBV13
CASTGSGNTIYF
>TRBJ2-3|few|TRBV5-4
CASSPGADTQYF
>TRBJ1-5|few|TRBV4-2
CASSQPTDSHQPQHF
>TRBJ1-5|.|TRBV7-2
CASSPLGDWNQPQHF
>TRBJ2-7|.|TRBV6-6
CATRTESYEQYF